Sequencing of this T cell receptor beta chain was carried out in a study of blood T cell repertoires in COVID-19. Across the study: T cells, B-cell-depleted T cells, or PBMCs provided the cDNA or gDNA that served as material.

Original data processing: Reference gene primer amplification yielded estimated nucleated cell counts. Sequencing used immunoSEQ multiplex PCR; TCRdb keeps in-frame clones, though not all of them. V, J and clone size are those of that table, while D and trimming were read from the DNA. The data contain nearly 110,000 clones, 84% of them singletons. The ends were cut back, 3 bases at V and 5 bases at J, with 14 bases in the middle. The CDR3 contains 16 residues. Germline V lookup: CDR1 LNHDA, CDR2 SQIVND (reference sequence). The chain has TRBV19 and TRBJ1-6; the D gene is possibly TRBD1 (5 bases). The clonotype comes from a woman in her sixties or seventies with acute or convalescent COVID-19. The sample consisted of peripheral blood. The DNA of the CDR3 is TGTGCCAGTAGTATCCAGGCCAGGGCCAATAATTCACCCCTCCACTTT. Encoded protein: CASSIQARANNSPLHF.